The 3 T cell receptor beta chains presented below share a single source sample, sequenced in a study of T-cell memory formation after mild COVID-19. Each CDR3 protein is one row after TCRdb ran MiXCR on the 5' RACE reads. The table has roughly 310,000 distinct CDR3 sequences, more than 15% seen once. Sequenced material: PBMCs or a T cell subset sorted from them (not recorded which). These receptor sequences come from a man between 18 and 35 years old who had mild COVID-19 (a few samples of this study predate the infection). Cell type and time point are not known.

The sample holds a few counts of this clonotype. The chain couples TRBV7-2 to TRBJ1-1, with D tentatively TRBD1 (5 bases). Trimming stripped 7 bases from V and 1 base from J, with 13 bases between. Germline CDR1 reads SGHTA; CDR2 reads FQGNSA. The CDR3 spans 14 residues. The CDR3 nucleotides read TGTGCCAGCACCCACGGTGGGGCGAACACTGAAGCTTTCTTT. The encoded protein is CASTHGGANTEAFF. Supplemented by reference TRBV7-2 and TRBJ1-1, the full variable domain reads GAGVSQSPSNKVTEKGKDVELRCDPISGHTALYWYRQSLGQGLEFLIYFQGNSAPDKSGLPSDRFSAERTGGSVSTLTIQRTQQEDSAVYLCASTHGGANTEAFFGQGTRLTVV.

This clonotype has a single count. This rearrangement joins TRBV12-3 or TRBV12-4 to TRBJ2-7, with 9 bases fitting TRBD2. J was trimmed by 2 bases and V by 5 bases; bases with no gene match: 10. CDR3 length: 16 residues. The CDR3 loop reads CASSPYDSGRTYEQYF. CDR3 in DNA: TGTGCCAGCAGTCCCTATGATAGCGGGAGAACCTACGAGCAGTACTTC.

This clonotype has only a few counts. This chain connects TRBV5-1 to TRBJ2-7; 9 nucleotides line up with TRBD1. The germline V gene has CDR1 SGHRS and CDR2 YFSETQ. V shed 0 bases and J 6 bases; nucleotides not matched to a gene: 16. This CDR3 spans 18 amino acids. CDR3 nucleotide sequence: TGCGCCAGCAGCTTGGCCTGGGACAGGGCTGCGGTGGGAGGCGAGCAGTACTTC. This translates into CASSLAWDRAAVGGEQYF.